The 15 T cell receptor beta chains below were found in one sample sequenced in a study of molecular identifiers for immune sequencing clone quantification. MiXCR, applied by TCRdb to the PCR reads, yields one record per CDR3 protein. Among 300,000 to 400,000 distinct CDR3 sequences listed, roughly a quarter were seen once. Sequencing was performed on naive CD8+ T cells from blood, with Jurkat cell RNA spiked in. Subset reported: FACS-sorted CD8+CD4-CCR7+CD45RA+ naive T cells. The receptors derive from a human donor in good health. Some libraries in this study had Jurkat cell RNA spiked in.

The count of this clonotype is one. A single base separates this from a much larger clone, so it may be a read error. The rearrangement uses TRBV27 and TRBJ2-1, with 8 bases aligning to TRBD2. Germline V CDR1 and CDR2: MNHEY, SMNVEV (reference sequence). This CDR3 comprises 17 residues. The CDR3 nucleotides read TGTGCCAGCAGTTTATCCAAACTAGCGGCCACCTACAATGAGCAGATCTTC. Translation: CASSLSKLAATYNEQIF.

The CDR3 DNA is TGTGCCAGCAGCCAAGAAAGGGCAGGGGACTCCTACGAGCAGTACTTC. Translation: CASSQERAGDSYEQYF. The V gene is TRBV3-1, the J gene TRBJ2-7; D is possibly TRBD1 (6 bases). V lost 0 bases and J 0 bases, leaving 12 bases between the germline ends. The CDR3 contains 16 residues. Germline CDR1 reads LGHDT; CDR2 reads YNNKEL (reference sequence).

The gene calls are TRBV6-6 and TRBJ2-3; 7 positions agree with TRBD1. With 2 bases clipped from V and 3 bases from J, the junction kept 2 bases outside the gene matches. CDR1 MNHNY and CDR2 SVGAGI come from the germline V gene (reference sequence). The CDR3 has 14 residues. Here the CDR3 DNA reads TGTGCCAGCAGTTACGCGGACAGGACAGATACGCAGTATTTT. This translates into CASSYADRTDTQYF.

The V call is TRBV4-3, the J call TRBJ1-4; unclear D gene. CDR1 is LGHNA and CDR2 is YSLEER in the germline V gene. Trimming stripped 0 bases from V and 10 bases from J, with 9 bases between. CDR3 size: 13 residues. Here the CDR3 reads CASSQEGLGKLFF. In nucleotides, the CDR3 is TGCGCCAGCAGCCAAGAAGGGCTGGGAAAACTGTTTTTT.

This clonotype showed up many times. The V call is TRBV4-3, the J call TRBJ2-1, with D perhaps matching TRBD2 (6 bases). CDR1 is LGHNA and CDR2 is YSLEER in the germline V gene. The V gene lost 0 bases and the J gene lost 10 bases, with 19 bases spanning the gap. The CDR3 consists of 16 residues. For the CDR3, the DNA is TGCGCCAGCAGCCAAGAGAGGGCGGGGTATGAGGTCGAGCAGTTCTTC. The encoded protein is CASSQERAGYEVEQFF.

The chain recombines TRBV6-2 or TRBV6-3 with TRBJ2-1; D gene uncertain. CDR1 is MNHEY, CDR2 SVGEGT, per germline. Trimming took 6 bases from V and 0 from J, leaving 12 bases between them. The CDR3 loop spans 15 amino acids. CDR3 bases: TGTGCCAGCAGGGTGGATGTGAGCTCCTACAATGAGCAGTTCTTC. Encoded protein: CASRVDVSSYNEQFF.

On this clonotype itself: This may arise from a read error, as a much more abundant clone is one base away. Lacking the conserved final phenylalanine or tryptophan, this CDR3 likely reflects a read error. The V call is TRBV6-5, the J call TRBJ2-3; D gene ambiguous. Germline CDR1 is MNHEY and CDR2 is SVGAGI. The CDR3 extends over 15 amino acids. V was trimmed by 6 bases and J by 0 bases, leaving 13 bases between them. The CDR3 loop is CASSLDVSSTDTQYL. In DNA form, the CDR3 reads TGTGCCAGCAGCCTGGACGTATCTAGCACAGATACGCAGTATCTT.

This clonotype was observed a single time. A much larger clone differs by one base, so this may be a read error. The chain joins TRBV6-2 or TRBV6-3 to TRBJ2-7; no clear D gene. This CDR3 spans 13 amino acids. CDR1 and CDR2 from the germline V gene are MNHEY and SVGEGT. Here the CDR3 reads CASSPALTYELYF. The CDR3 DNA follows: TGTGCCAGCAGCCCCGCGCTGACCTACGAGCTGTACTTC.

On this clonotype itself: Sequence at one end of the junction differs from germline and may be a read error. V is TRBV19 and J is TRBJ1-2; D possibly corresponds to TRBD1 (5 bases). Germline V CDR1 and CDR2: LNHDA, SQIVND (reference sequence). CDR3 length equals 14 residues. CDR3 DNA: TGTGCCAGTAGTAGACCGGCCGGACACTATGGCCACTCCTTC. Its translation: CASSRPAGHYGHSF.

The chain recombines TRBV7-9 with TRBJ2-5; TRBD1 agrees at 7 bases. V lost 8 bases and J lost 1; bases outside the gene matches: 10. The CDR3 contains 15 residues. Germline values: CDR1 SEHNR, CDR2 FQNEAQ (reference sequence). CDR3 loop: CASESTTGPQETQYF. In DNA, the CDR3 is TGTGCCAGCGAATCCACGACAGGGCCCCAAGAGACCCAGTACTTC.

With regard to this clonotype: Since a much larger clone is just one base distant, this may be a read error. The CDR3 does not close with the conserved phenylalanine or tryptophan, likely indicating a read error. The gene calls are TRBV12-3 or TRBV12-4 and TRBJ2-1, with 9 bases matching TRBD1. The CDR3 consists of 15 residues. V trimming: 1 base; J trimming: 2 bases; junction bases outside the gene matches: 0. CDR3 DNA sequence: TGTGCCAGCAGTTTAGGGACAGGGGCCTACAATGAGCAGTTCTCC. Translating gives CASSLGTGAYNEQFS.

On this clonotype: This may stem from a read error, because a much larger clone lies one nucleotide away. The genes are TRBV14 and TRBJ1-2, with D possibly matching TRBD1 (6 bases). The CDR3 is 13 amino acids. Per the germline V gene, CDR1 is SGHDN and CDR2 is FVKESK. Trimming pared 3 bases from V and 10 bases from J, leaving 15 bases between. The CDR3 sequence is CASSQSPGDDYTF. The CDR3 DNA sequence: TGTGCCAGCAGCCAGTCTCCAGGGGATGACTACACCTTC. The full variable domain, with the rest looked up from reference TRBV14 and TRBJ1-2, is EAGVTQFPSHSVIEKGQTVTLRCDPISGHDNLYWYRRVMGKEIKFLLHFVKESKQDESGMPNNRFLAERTGGTYSTLKVQPAELEDSGVYFCASSQSPGDDYTFGSGTRLTVV.

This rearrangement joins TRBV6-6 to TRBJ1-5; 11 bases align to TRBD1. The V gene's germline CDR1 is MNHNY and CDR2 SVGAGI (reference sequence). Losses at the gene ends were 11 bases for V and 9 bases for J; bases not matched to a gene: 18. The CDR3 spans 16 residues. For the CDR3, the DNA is TGTGCCGCCCGGGACAGGGGGATTAATTTCGATCTGCCCCAGCATTTT. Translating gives CAARDRGINFDLPQHF.

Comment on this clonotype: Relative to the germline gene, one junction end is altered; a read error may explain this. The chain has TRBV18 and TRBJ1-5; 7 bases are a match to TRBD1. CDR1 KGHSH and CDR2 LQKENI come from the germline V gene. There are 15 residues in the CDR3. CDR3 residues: CASSPAGGGNQPRHF. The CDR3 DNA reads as TGTGCCAGCTCACCAGCAGGGGGGGGCAATCAGCCCCGGCATTTT.

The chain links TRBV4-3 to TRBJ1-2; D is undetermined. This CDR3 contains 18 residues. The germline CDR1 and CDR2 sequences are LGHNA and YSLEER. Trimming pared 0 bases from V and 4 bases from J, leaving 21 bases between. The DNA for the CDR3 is TGCGCCAGCAGCCAAGATGTACCGAGCCAGGACCTTGGCTATGGCTACACCTTC. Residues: CASSQDVPSQDLGYGYTF.